This TCR beta chain was observed in a study of blood T cell repertoires in COVID-19. Turning to the study itself: Sites across the United States, Italy and Spain contributed samples from acute and convalescent COVID-19.

CDR1 and CDR2 from the germline V gene are ENHRY and SYGVKD. This CDR3 contains 14 residues. The V gene lost 0 bases and the J gene lost 3 bases, with 6 bases spanning the gap. Clones were sequenced by immunoSEQ multiplex PCR, and TCRdb holds only the in-frame ones, with some missing. The sample contains around 130,000 clones, about 88% of which appear only once. Those enrolled, adults aged about 18 to 89 years, came from roughly 22 US areas. In assigning cohorts, the study relied on participant-reported clinical history. The material sequenced was PBMCs or T cells enriched from blood (not recorded which). This sequence originates from a man aged 35 to 55 with acute COVID-19. V usage is TRBV10-3 and J usage is TRBJ2-1, with D maybe TRBD2 (5 bases). The CDR3 coding sequence is TGTGCCATCAGTGAGTCAGCGGACTACAATGAGCAGTTCTTC. Amino acids: CAISESADYNEQFF.